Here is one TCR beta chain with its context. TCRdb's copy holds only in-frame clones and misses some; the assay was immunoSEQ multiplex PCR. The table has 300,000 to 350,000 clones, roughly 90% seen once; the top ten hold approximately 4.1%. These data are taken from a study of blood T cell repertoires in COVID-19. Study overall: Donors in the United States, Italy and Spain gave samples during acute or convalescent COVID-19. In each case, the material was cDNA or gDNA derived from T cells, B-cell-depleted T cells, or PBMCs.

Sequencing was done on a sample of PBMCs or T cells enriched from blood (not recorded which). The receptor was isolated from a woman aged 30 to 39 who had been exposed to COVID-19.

CDR3 sequence reads: CASSLTGTGGTEAFF. The CDR3 DNA is TGTGCCAGCAGCCTGACAGGTACCGGGGGGACTGAAGCTTTCTTT. The rearrangement links TRBV5-4 to TRBJ1-1; TRBD1 is a possible D gene (6 bases). CDR1 is SGHNT and CDR2 is YYREEE in the germline V gene (reference sequence). V lost 4 bases and J lost 5, with 18 bases in between. CDR3 size: 15 residues.